The 26 T cell receptor delta chains presented below share a single source sample, sequenced in a study of gamma-delta chains in newborns, infants, children. TCRdb applied CATT to the reads for clone calling. The sample includes 1,500 to 2,500 delta-chain clones, about 2.9% of them seen just once. Sequenced input: blood. The receptor source for this set is a child in good health.

A word on this clone: The likely explanation is a read error, given a far larger clone one base away. The chain has TRDV2 and TRDJ1, with 12 bases lining up with TRDD3. The J gene, not given by TCRdb, was assigned here from a germline match of the nucleotide sequence. The CDR3 runs to 17 residues. Germline V lookup: CDR1 GEAIGNYY, CDR2 EKD. Written as DNA, the CDR3 is TGTGCCCGTGACACGCTGGGGGATACGCGCGTTACCGATAAACTCATCTTT. Translating it yields CARDTLGDTRVTDKLIF.

Concerning this clone: A much larger clonotype is one base distant, so this may be a read error. This rearrangement joins TRDV2 to TRDJ1; D is uncertain. Germline V gene sequence: CDR1 GEAIGNYY, CDR2 EKD. This CDR3 contains 17 residues. V lost 0 bases, J lost 0 bases, and 16 bases lay in between. The CDR3 spells CACDTASNRKYTDKLIF. DNA of the CDR3: TGTGCCTGTGACACCGCCTCCAACCGAAAGTACACCGATAAACTCATCTTT.

By share, this clone ranks as medium-sized (0.01 to 0.1%). The same CDR3 is also encoded by other DNA sequences in this sample. The chain employs TRDV1 and TRDJ1, with D tentatively TRDD3 (5 bases). CDR3 length: 17 amino acids. Germline V lookup: CDR1 TSWWSYY, CDR2 QGS. The V gene lost 4 bases and the J gene lost 2 bases, with 20 bases spanning the gap. The CDR3 region is CALGGPRRRGATDKLIF. The DNA for the CDR3 is TGTGCTCTTGGGGGCCCAAGGAGACGGGGGGCAACCGATAAACTCATCTTT.

Judged by abundance, this clone is large. At the DNA level, this CDR3 is encoded by other sequences in the same sample as well. This chain links TRAV29/DV5 with TRDJ1, with 13 nucleotides matching TRDD3. V lost 0 bases to trimming and J lost 4 bases; unmatched junction nucleotides: 18. The CDR3 extends over 20 amino acids. Germline loops: CDR1 NSMFDY, CDR2 ISSIKDK. CDR3 in DNA: TGTGCAGCAAGCGTTGTACTGGGGGATACGCGTAGGGGTAGCAACGATAAACTCATCTTT. This translates into CAASVVLGDTRRGSNDKLIF.

Remarks on this clone: A much more abundant neighbour one base away suggests this may be a read error. The V gene is TRDV3, the J gene TRDJ1; 7 bases match TRDD3. Per the germline V gene, CDR1 is TVYSNPD and CDR2 is GDNSRS (reference sequence). V shed 2 bases and J 3 bases; nucleotides not matched to a gene: 6. This CDR3 has 13 residues. The CDR3 DNA follows: TGTGCCTTTCCGGGGATATCGGCCGATAAACTCATCTTT. Encoded protein: CAFPGISADKLIF. Full variable domain (outside the CDR3, taken from reference TRDV3 and TRDJ1): CDKVTQSSPDQTVASGSEVVLLCTYDTVYSNPDLFWYRIRPDYSFQFVFYGDNSRSEGADFTQGRFSVKHILTQKAFHLVISPVRTEDSATYYCAFPGISADKLIFGKGTRVTVEP.

A remark on this clone: This likely traces to a read error, being one base from a far larger clone. V usage is TRDV2 and J usage is TRDJ1, with 9 bases fitting TRDD3. The germline CDR1 and CDR2 sequences are GEAIGNYY and EKD. There are 20 residues in the CDR3. The CDR3 is CARDTMLGDPSFKYTDKLIF. Here the CDR3 DNA reads TGTGCCCGTGACACCATGCTGGGGGATCCATCCTTTAAATACACCGATAAACTCATCTTT.

This clone is deemed medium-sized. The same CDR3 can be traced to other DNA sequences in this sample. This chain uses TRDV1 with TRDJ1, with TRDD3 matching over 9 bases. Germline lookup yields CDR1 TSWWSYY and CDR2 QGS. CDR3 size: 18 residues. Germline trimming cut 1 base from V and 2 bases from J; bases unmatched to any gene: 11. The CDR3 DNA is TGTGCTCTTGGGGAACGGCACTACTCTGGGGGATTGACCGATAAACTCATCTTT. Amino acid sequence: CALGERHYSGGLTDKLIF.

In regard to this clone: A far larger clone lies a single base away; this is likely a read error. The sample has other DNA sequences that encode this CDR3 too. The J gene is TRDJ1, the V gene TRDV2, with TRDD3 identical over 8 bases. Germline CDR1 GEAIGNYY, CDR2 EKD. The CDR3 contains 18 residues. CDR3 residues: CACDRLLSGDMYTDKLIF. CDR3 bases: TGTGCCTGCGACAGGCTATTATCGGGGGATATGTACACCGATAAACTCATCTTT.

By sample fraction, this clone is large. The V gene is TRDV2, the J gene TRDJ1; D gene ambiguous. This CDR3 comprises 14 residues. Germline CDR1 reads GEAIGNYY; CDR2 reads EKD. V was clipped by 3 bases and J by 2 bases, with 12 bases between them. Here the CDR3 reads CACDLISETDKLIF. In DNA form, the CDR3 reads TGTGCCTGTGACCTGATTTCGGAAACCGATAAACTCATCTTT.

For this clone: Given a much more abundant clone one base away, this may be a read error. The chain employs TRDV2 and TRDJ1, with D possibly TRDD3 on 6 matching bases. This CDR3 region has 17 residues. Germline-derived CDR1 and CDR2 are GEAIGNYY and EKD. The CDR3 loop reads CARDPVPRGTSTDKLIF. Here the CDR3 DNA reads TGTGCCCGTGACCCCGTCCCTCGGGGGACCTCCACCGATAAACTCATCTTT.

This clone has only a few counts. A much larger clonotype is one base distant, so this may be a read error. The chain has TRDV2 and TRDJ1; 12 positions agree with TRDD3. Germline loops: CDR1 GEAIGNYY, CDR2 EKD. After removal of 3 bases from V and 7 bases from J, the junction contained 11 bases not matched to a gene. The CDR3 spans 16 residues. Written as DNA, the CDR3 is TGTGCCTGTGACCTACTACTGGGGGATACTTCCGGTAAACTCATCTTT. The encoded protein is CACDLLLGDTSGKLIF.

About this clone: Possible read error: a much larger clone is one base away. The same CDR3 can be traced to other DNA sequences in this sample. The DNA for the CDR3 is TGTGCCTGTGACACCGTCCATACTGGGGGGCCCAGGACCGATAAACTCATCTTT. It is translated as CACDTVHTGGPRTDKLIF. The V call is TRDV2, the J call TRDJ1; 8 bases are shared with TRDD3. CDR1 GEAIGNYY and CDR2 EKD come from the germline V gene. Losses at the gene ends were 0 bases for V and 2 bases for J; bases not matched to a gene: 13. The CDR3 is 18 amino acids.

About this clone: A far larger clone is one nucleotide away, so this likely arose from a read error. V is TRDV2 and J is TRDJ1; D not resolved. The CDR3 is 14 residues long. Germline V gene sequence: CDR1 GEAIGNYY, CDR2 EKD. Here the CDR3 DNA reads TGTGCCTGTGACACCCTCACAACCGACGATAGACTCATCTTT. Translating gives CACDTLTTDDRLIF.

Regarding this clone: Just one base apart from a much larger clone, this may be a read error. V and J are TRDV2 and TRDJ1, with TRDD3 identical over 9 bases. Looked up from germline, CDR1 is GEAIGNYY and CDR2 is EKD. There are 17 residues in the CDR3. The chain's CDR3 is CAYDNLLGEDYTDKLIF. The CDR3 bases are TGTGCCTATGACAACTTACTGGGGGAGGACTACACCGATAAACTCATCTTT.

In the case of this clone: One base separates it from a far larger clone, so it is likely a read error. Here the J gene is TRDJ1 and the V gene is not called; TRDD3 is taken as the D call from the table, unchecked against the DNA. CDR3 length: 22 amino acids. The CDR3 sequence: CALGEPILPSDWGIPTTDKLIF. The CDR3 nucleotides are TGTGCTCTTGGGGAGCCGATTCTCCCCTCGGATTGGGGGATACCCACCACCGATAAACTCATCTTT.

This clone is large within its sample. Other nucleotide sequences in the sample specify the same CDR3. This chain uses TRDV2 with TRDJ1; a possible D gene is TRDD3 (5 bases). Germline V gene lookup returns CDR1 GEAIGNYY and CDR2 EKD. Trimming shortened V by 1 base and J by 1 base, and 21 bases separated the two germline ends. The CDR3 has 18 residues. CDR3 sequence (DNA): TGTGCCTGTGACACGGTCCGGGGACCCGACAAGGTCACCGATAAACTCATCTTT. It encodes CACDTVRGPDKVTDKLIF.

On this clone itself: This clone may be a read error of a much larger clone one base away. This chain joins TRDV2 and TRDJ1, with 8 bases that match TRDD3. This CDR3 contains 16 residues. Germline lookup yields CDR1 GEAIGNYY and CDR2 EKD. DNA of the CDR3: TGTGCCTGTGACGACCTTACTGGGGGCCCGAGGGATAAACCCATCTTT. This sequence encodes CACDDLTGGPRDKPIF.

This clone is medium-sized (0.01 to 0.1%) in the sample. This rearrangement joins TRDV1 to TRDJ1, with 11 positions matching TRDD3. CDR3 size: 18 residues. The ends lost 2 bases at V and 3 bases at J; junction bases unmatched: 11. In germline, CDR1 is TSWWSYY, CDR2 QGS. This CDR3 is CALGELNAWGIPADKLIF. Here the CDR3 DNA reads TGTGCTCTTGGGGAATTGAACGCCTGGGGGATACCGGCCGATAAACTCATCTTT.

This clone was found a few times. It may be a read error: a sequence one base away is much more abundant. V and J are TRDV2 and TRDJ1, with D unclear. The CDR3 is 16 residues long. Deletions cut 3 bases from V and 3 bases from J, with 19 bases between. CDR1 GEAIGNYY and CDR2 EKD come from the germline V gene. CDR3 sequence: CACDPIEDMGADKLIF. Here the CDR3 DNA reads TGTGCCTGTGACCCCATAGAAGATATGGGCGCCGATAAACTCATCTTT.

This clone was detected only a few times. A read error may explain this, as a much larger clone is one base away. The sample has other DNA sequences that encode this CDR3 too. J is TRDJ1 and V is TRDV2, with D perhaps matching TRDD3 (6 bases). Looked up from germline, CDR1 is GEAIGNYY and CDR2 is EKD. CDR3 length: 18 residues. The CDR3 DNA follows: TGCGCCTGTGACACAGTCACGGGGGACCCCACGTACACCGATAAACTCATCTTT. This translates into CACDTVTGDPTYTDKLIF.

This clone was seen more than once but under ten times. A much larger clonotype is one base distant, so this may be a read error. The chain has TRDV2 and TRDJ1, with 11 bases identical to TRDD3. Looked up from germline, CDR1 is GEAIGNYY and CDR2 is EKD. There are 20 residues in the CDR3. The CDR3 DNA reads TGTGCCTGTGACACCGTAGGTTTGGGGGATACGCAGTGGCAAACCGATAGACTCATCTTT. The encoded protein is CACDTVGLGDTQWQTDRLIF.

With respect to this clone: This may be a read error: a much more frequent sequence differs by one nucleotide. Other DNA sequences in this specimen translate into the identical CDR3. This chain joins TRDV2 and TRDJ1; maybe TRDD3 (5 bases). The CDR3 has 17 residues. Germline V CDR1 and CDR2: GEAIGNYY, EKD. The CDR3 nucleotides are TGTGCCTGTGACACCGTCGGGGGGGTCGACGTTACCGATAAACTGATCTTT. Translated: CACDTVGGVDVTDKLIF.

About this clone: A much larger clone differs from this one at a single base, so this may be a read error. The same CDR3 can be traced to other DNA sequences in this sample. This sequence joins TRDV2 and TRDJ1, with 10 nucleotides matching TRDD3. Germline V gene data show CDR1 as GEAIGNYY and CDR2 as EKD. J gave up 0 bases and V 6 bases, and 15 bases lay outside the gene matches. This CDR3 spans 18 amino acids. The CDR3 region has the DNA TGTGCCTGTTCTTTTATCGGTACTGGGGGATCCCACACCGATAAACTCATCTTT. Translation: CACSFIGTGGSHTDKLIF.

Points on this clone: A much larger clonotype is one base distant, so this may be a read error. The chain recombines TRDV2 with TRDJ3, with TRDD3 matching over 10 bases. This CDR3 has 19 residues. Germline assignment: CDR1 GEAIGNYY and CDR2 EKD. V shed 5 bases, J shed 0 bases, and the junction held 9 bases outside the gene matches. CDR3 nucleotide sequence: TGTGCCTGTGGCCAGACTGGGGGATCCCGCTCCTGGGACACCCGACAGATGTTTTTC. This translates into CACGQTGGSRSWDTRQMFF.

In its sample, this clone was seen a few times. This sequence is one base from a far larger clone and is likely a read error. The rearrangement joins TRDV2 to TRDJ3; TRDD3 matches at 10 bases. The length of the CDR3 is 21 residues. From germline, CDR1 is GEAIGNYY and CDR2 EKD. Here the CDR3 reads CARDTAGNGGYFSWDTRQMFF. The CDR3 DNA follows: TGTGCCCGTGACACCGCTGGTAATGGGGGATACTTCTCCTGGGACACCCGACAGATGTTTTTC.

This clone showed up just a few times. With only one base between it and a far larger clone, this is likely a read error. The chain has TRDV2 and TRDJ1, with TRDD3 identical over 12 bases. V shed 1 base and J 2 bases; nucleotides not matched to a gene: 7. Germline CDR1 GEAIGNYY, CDR2 EKD. The CDR3 extends over 17 amino acids. CDR3 region: CACDTLGDTRITDKLIF. The CDR3 coding sequence is TGTGCCTGTGACACGCTGGGGGATACGCGCATTACCGATAAACTCATCTTT.